This T cell receptor (beta chain) derives from a study of cytomegalovirus exposure and HLA in healthy donors (dated by TCRdb to the late 2010s). About the full investigation: According to an earlier analysis of several hundred of the donors, about 179 million T cells yielded approximately 120 million unique TCR beta sequences and about 280 Gb of sequence data. An early release covering about 600 HLA-typed donors comprised approximately 290 gigabases of sequencing data and some 79 million unique TCR sequences. The genetic ancestry cluster associated with self-reported Caucasian donors included approximately 85% of the approximately 430 genotyped donors. The study was designed to test whether signatures of past pathogen exposure could be identified by cataloging public T cell receptors. The study profiled the T cell repertoires of more than 500 subjects by immunosequencing and related them to cytomegalovirus serostatus. Besides the first cohort of hundreds of subjects, a separate validation cohort made up of about 120 different subjects was used. High-throughput TCR immunosequencing, statistical association of individual TCRs with disease status, and machine learning were combined to predict cytomegalovirus infection status. A later analysis re-examined previously published TCR beta repertoires from roughly 650 donors and added high-resolution HLA genotyping to investigate patterns of TCR occurrence. Rather than using new phenotypic data, the later analysis identified candidate immune exposures from TCR beta sequences and from how often those sequences occurred across donors. An earlier analysis of 587 of the donors applied high-throughput TCR beta sequencing to assess whether each TCR beta V gene segment acted as functional or pseudogenic. Donor age, sex, ethnicity and CMV serostatus were compiled alongside the repertoire data. In a later genetic analysis, genome-wide SNP genotypes for about 55% of the roughly 700 donors were used, and that subset was treated as a discovery cohort. Every discovery cohort repertoire had been produced on one sequencing platform. Class I and class II HLA loci were covered by the typing at four-digit resolution. Typing coverage varied by locus: roughly 629-630 donors for A, B, C, DRB1 and DQB1; roughly 510 for DQA1; around 610 for DPA1; around 450 for DPB1. Several DR-DQ haplotypes were treated as single units for association and clustering because of strong linkage in the cohort. On average, about 200,000 unique TCR beta nucleotide sequences were sequenced per donor among 350 to 400 genotyped donors of the cohort, with approximately 18% of those sequences being non-productive.

The cohort was made up of about 670 healthy bone marrow donors. All cohort members were sampled while nominally healthy, although unrecorded immune exposures were likely present. The donor tested CMV seronegative and was one of the 352 seronegative cohort members. A peripheral blood sample was provided by each donor, and peripheral blood mononuclear cells were used for TCR beta sequencing. Genomic DNA was extracted from the blood cell samples with the Qiagen DNeasy Blood Extraction Kit. The germline V end is reduced by 6 bases and the J end by 4 bases; junction bases left unmatched: 3. Taken from cysteine to phenylalanine, the CDR3 has 14 residues. The read is trimmed to its CDR3 DNA, 42 bases read in frame from base 1. Looking up the germline V gene (reference sequence) yields CDR1 MNHEY and CDR2 SMNVEV. Results the study describes overall, beyond this receptor: Strong co-occurrence of HLA alleles, especially DR and DQ, made assigning TCR associations to individual alleles difficult. Cytomegalovirus status was reported to be diagnosed by the classifier with high specificity and sensitivity in both the original and validation cohorts. Because some donors lacked HLA typing at each locus, the association tests relied only on the typed subset. According to a later analysis, TCR association rates differed among HLA loci, with DRB1 alleles showing the most associated TCRs and HLA-C alleles showing the fewest. At a false discovery rate of 0.05, a later analysis linked 15,000 to 20,000 TCR beta sequences to specific HLA alleles. The only immune exposure information available for the cohort was CMV serostatus. Most TCR sequences were seen in very few donors, while some public TCRs were found in many individuals. Because counts were too low, some 16 rarely observed V segments, including chromosome 9 orphons, were excluded from the earlier analysis of several hundred of the donors. Correlated functional status among segregating V segments might be attributable to linkage disequilibrium, but an unknown experimental factor could not be ruled out. In this cohort, only TCR beta chains were sequenced, and detectable features were limited by the absence of alpha or paired-chain data. Some IMGT-functional V segments, including TRBV6-2 and TRBV6-3, could not be distinguished by the 87-base-pair reads and were therefore excluded. According to a later analysis, parvovirus B19, influenza, CMV and Epstein-Barr virus appeared linked to several top co-occurrence clusters. According to a later analysis, most CMV-associated TCR beta chains appeared to be HLA-restricted, and the HLA associations seemed to be driven largely by CMV exposure. The study gave a list of 150 to 200 TCR beta chains associated with cytomegalovirus. In a later analysis, HLA-associated TCR beta chains were found to be more clonally expanded and to have lower generation probabilities than equally common non-associated chains. The presence/absence analyses assumed that sequencing depth was roughly uniform across donors, and that assumption may not be true. V-gene and J-gene trimming of TCR beta chains was associated with a missense DCLRE1C variant in a later genetic analysis, and the association was replicated in an independent cohort. A cluster of highly shared sequence variants was judged likely to represent a technical artifact of the sequencing pipeline. A further reported finding was that TCR beta sequences accurately predicted the HLA-A and HLA-B alleles for most subjects in the first cohort. In vitro tests confirmed that a few of the cytomegalovirus-associated TCR beta chains recognize cytomegalovirus antigens. In an earlier analysis of under 600 of the donors, most TCR beta V segments were observed in productive rearrangements about 87% or about 30% of the time, broadly matching IMGT annotations. The authors suggested that the approach could potentially be extended to other disease states and immunological phenotypes. A later genetic analysis reported fewer N-insertions in productive TCRs among donors in an Asian-associated ancestry cluster than the roughly 640-donor mean.

The library was produced with the immunoSEQ multiplex PCR assay. For the multiplex PCR, a mixture combining 60 forward primers for TCR Vbeta segments and 13 reverse primers for TCR Jbeta segments was used. The CDR3 region of rearranged TCR beta genes was amplified from genomic DNA with a multiplex PCR assay. The amplified TCR beta libraries were sequenced on the Illumina HiSeq System as 87-base-pair reads. As for the authors' bioinformatics: A later analysis tallied tens of millions of unique TCR beta chains across the 666 repertoires, and about 12 million of those chains were shared by two or more donors. A nearest-neighbor algorithm error-corrected the raw reads and collapsed the reads into unique sequences, merging closely related sequences to remove PCR and sequencing errors. V, D and J gene segments were assigned by aligning CDR3 sequences to IMGT reference sequences. For a sequence to be retained, a match of at least six nucleotides was required to both a V gene segment and a J gene segment. A rearrangement counted as productive if the CDR3 had no stop codons and remained in frame with V and J, and every other rearrangement counted as non-productive. Following IMGT convention, CDR3 was defined as the stretch from the second conserved V-encoded cysteine up to the conserved J-encoded phenylalanine. The earlier analysis of around 640 of the donors excluded sequences that lacked an unambiguous match to a single V gene segment. In an earlier analysis of several hundred of the donors, V segments were called functional above 56.7% productive rearrangements and were called segregating when the between-donor standard deviation exceeded 5%. A statistical classification framework was built to diagnose cytomegalovirus status from the catalog of TCR beta chain sequences. In a later analysis, V and J genes were assigned by comparing TCR nucleotide sequences against IMGT/GENE-DB human TR gene sequences. Using the TCRdist pipeline, a later analysis assigned CDR3 sequences along with most-parsimonious VDJ recombination scenarios. In a later analysis, each TCR beta chain was defined by its CDR3 amino acid sequence together with its V-gene family, and reads without a unique V-gene family were excluded. To address suspected cross-contamination and a sequencing artifact, a later analysis removed under 600 highly shared, low-generation-probability nucleotide sequences. For each public chain, a later analysis derived a clonal expansion index from normalized ranks of inferred template counts within each repertoire. In a later analysis, generation probabilities were computed with a VDJ recombination model fitted to out-of-frame rearrangements, and the resulting probabilities were checked against IGoR. In a later analysis, hypergeometric tests were used to score TCR-TCR, TCR-HLA and TCR-CMV co-occurrence, with a repertoire-size bias correction applied to TCR pairs. In a later analysis, false discovery rates were estimated by permuting HLA or CMV assignments 20 times. In a later analysis, co-occurring TCRs were grouped using DBSCAN, with TCRdist sequence similarity added in when clustering inside HLA-allele-positive subsets. Repertoires with fewer than 30,000 or more than 120,000 public chains were left out of co-occurrence clustering, as were five repertoires with anomalous nucleotide sharing. Entries here come from immuneACCESS through TCRdb and include only in-frame sequences with V and J called. Some clones fail to appear in such tables; in the studies checked, an unresolved V gene covers under half of the shortfall, and the cause of the remainder is unknown. V, J and clone size are taken as reported in that table, and D and trimming were inferred from the DNA itself. This sample lists some 76,000 clones; around 86% were detected once. The top ten clonotypes cover 2% of the sample.

Turning to this clone: No cognate antigen has been identified for it. No much larger clone exists at a distance of one base, and base qualities are not known.

The TCR originated in a woman in her 30s in good health and CMV-seronegative. The chain links TRBV27 with TRBJ2-7, and 13 junction bases match TRBD2. Sample: PBMCs. The bases read TGTGCCAGCAGAACGGGACTAGCGGGATACGAGCAGTACTTC. Translated, this is CASRTGLAGYEQYF.